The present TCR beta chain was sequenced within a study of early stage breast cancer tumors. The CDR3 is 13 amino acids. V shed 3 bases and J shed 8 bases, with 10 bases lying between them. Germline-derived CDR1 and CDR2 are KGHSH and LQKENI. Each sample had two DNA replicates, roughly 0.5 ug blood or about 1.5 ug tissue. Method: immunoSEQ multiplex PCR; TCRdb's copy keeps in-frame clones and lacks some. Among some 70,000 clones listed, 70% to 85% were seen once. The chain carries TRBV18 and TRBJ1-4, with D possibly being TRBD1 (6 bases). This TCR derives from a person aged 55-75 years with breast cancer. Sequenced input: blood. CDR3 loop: CASSPAGAEKLFF. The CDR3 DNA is TGTGCCAGCTCACCGGCAGGGGCCGAAAAACTGTTTTTT.